The source of this T cell receptor beta chain is a study of cytotoxic CD8 clonotypes in ibrutinib-treated CLL. Across the whole study: In all, roughly twelve patients were relapsed/refractory, roughly 15 were treatment-naive and about 18 were IGHV unmutated.

The data were produced by immunoSEQ multiplex PCR, yet TCRdb's version contains in-frame clones alone and is incomplete. The sample carries hundreds of thousands of clones, less than 75% recorded once. The CDR3 extends over 17 amino acids. V lost 0 bases and J 3 bases, leaving 16 bases between the germline ends. Germline assignment: CDR1 LGHNA and CDR2 YSLEER. The chain uses TRBV4-3 and TRBJ2-3, with D possibly matching TRBD2 (6 bases). The sequenced sample was PBMCs, obtained after 24 months of ibrutinib treatment. The source is a human donor with chronic lymphocytic leukemia. CDR3 nucleotide sequence: TGCGCCAGCAGCCAAGATGTAGCGGCCGAGGGAACAGATACGCAGTATTTT. This codes for CASSQDVAAEGTDTQYF.